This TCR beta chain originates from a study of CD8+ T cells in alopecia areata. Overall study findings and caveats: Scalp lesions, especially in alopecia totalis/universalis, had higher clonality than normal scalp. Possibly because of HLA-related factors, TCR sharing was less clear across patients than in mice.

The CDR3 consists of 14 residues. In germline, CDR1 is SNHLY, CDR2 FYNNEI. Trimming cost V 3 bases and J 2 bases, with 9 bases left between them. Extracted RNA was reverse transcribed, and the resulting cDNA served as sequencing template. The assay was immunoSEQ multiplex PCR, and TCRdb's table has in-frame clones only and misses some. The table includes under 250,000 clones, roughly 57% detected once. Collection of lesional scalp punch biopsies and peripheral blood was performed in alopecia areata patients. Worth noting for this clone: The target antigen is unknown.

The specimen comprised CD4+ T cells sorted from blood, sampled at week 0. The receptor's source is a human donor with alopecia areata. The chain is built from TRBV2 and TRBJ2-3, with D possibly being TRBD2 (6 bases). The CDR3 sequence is CASSDGLFTDTQYF. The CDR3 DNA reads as TGTGCCAGCAGTGATGGACTATTCACAGATACGCAGTATTTT.